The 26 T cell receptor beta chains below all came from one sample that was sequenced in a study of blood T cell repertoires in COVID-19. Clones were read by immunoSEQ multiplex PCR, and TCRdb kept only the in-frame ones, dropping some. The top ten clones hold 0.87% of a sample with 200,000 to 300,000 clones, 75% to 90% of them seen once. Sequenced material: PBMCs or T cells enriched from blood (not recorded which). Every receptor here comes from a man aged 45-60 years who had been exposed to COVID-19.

The CDR3 reads CASSLSGQGEETQYF. The DNA of the CDR3 is TGTGCCAGCAGCTTGTCCGGACAGGGGGAAGAGACCCAGTACTTC. The chain combines TRBV5-4 with TRBJ2-5, with 10 bases fitting TRBD1. V trimming: 1 base; J trimming: 3 bases; junction bases outside the gene matches: 3. The CDR3 is made up of 15 amino acids. Germline values: CDR1 SGHNT, CDR2 YYREEE (reference sequence). The whole variable domain, filled in from reference TRBV5-4 and TRBJ2-5, reads ETGVTQSPTHLIKTRGQQVTLRCSSQSGHNTVSWYQQALGQGPQFIFQYYREEENGRGNFPPRFSGLQFPNYSSELNVNALELDDSALYLCASSLSGQGEETQYFGPGTRLLVL.

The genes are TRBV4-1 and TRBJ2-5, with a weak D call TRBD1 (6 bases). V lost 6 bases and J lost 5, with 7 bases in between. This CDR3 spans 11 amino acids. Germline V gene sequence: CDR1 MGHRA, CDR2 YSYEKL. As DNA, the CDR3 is TGCGCCAGCAGAAGGGGGGAGACCCAGTACTTC. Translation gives CASRRGETQYF.

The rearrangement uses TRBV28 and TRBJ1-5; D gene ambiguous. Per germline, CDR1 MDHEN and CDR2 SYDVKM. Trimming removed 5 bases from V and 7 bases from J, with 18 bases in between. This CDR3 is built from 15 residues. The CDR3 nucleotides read TGTGCCAGCAGTAGCCTCAGGAGGCCTAGCCAGCCCCAGCATTTT. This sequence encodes CASSSLRRPSQPQHF.

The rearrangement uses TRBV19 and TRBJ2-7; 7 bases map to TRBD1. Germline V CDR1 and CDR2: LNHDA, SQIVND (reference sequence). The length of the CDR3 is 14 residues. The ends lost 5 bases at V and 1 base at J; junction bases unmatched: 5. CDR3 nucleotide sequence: TGTGCCAGTAGTTTCGGACAGGAGTCCTACGAGCAGTACGTC. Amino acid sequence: CASSFGQESYEQYV.

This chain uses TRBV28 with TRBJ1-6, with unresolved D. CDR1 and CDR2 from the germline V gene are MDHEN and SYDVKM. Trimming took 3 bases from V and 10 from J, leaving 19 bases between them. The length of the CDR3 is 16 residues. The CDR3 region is CASSLSRVSTESPLHF. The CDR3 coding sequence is TGTGCCAGCAGTTTGTCTCGGGTAAGTACCGAGTCACCCCTCCACTTT.

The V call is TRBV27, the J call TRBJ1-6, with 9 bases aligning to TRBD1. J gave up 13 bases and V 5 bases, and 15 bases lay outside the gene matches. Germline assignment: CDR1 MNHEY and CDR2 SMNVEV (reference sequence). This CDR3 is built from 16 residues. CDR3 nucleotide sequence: TGTGCCAGCAGTGGGGGAGCGGGACAGGGCTGGGGCCCCCTCCACTTT. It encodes CASSGGAGQGWGPLHF.

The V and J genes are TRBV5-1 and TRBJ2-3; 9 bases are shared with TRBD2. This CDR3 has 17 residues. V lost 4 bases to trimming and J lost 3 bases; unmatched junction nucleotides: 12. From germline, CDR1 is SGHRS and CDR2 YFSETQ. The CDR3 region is CASSPRPSGEGTDTQYF. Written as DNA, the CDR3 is TGCGCCAGCAGCCCGAGGCCTAGCGGGGAGGGGACAGATACGCAGTATTTT.

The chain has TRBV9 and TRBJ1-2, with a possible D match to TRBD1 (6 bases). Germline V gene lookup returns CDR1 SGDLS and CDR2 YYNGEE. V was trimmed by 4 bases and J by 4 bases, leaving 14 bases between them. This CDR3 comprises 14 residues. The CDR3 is CASSQRGRAYGYTF. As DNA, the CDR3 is TGTGCCAGCAGCCAGAGGGGGAGGGCCTATGGCTACACCTTC.

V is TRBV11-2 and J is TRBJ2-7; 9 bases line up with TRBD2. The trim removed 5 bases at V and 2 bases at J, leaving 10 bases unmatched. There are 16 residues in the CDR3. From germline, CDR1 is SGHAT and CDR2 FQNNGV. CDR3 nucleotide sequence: TGTGCCAGCAGCCCTCGTCCTAGCGGGATCACCTACGAGCAGTACGTC. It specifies CASSPRPSGITYEQYV.

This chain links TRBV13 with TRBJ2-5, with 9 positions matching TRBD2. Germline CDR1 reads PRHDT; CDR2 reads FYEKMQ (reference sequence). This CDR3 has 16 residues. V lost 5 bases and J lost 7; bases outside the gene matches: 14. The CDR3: CASSLRTSALGGTQYF. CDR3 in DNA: TGTGCCAGCAGCCTCCGGACTAGCGCTCTAGGGGGGACCCAGTACTTC.

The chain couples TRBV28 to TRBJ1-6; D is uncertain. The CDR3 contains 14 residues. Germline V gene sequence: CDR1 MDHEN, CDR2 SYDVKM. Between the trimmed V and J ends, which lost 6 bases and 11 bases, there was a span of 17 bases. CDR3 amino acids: CASSPGHTRTPLHF. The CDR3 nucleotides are TGTGCCAGCAGCCCAGGTCATACTAGGACACCCCTCCACTTT.

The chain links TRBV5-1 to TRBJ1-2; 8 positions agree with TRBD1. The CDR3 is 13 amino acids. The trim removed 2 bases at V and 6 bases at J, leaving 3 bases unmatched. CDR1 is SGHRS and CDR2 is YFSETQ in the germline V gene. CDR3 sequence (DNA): TGCGCCAGCAGCTTAGTGACAGGGGATGGCTACACCTTC. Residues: CASSLVTGDGYTF.

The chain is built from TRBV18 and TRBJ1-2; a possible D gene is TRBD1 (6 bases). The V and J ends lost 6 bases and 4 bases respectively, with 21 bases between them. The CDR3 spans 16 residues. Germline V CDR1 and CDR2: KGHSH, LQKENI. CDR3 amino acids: CASSPNMRGASYGYTF. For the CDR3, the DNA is TGTGCCAGCTCCCCTAACATGCGGGGGGCGAGCTATGGCTACACCTTC.

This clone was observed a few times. CDR3 region: CASRPPSGGATGELFF. The CDR3 DNA sequence: TGTGCCAGCAGACCTCCTAGCGGGGGGGCGACCGGGGAGCTGTTTTTT. This sequence joins TRBV6-6 and TRBJ2-2; 12 nucleotides match TRBD2. J gave up 5 bases and V 6 bases, and 7 bases lay outside the gene matches. This CDR3 spans 16 amino acids. CDR1 is MNHNY, CDR2 SVGAGI, per germline (reference sequence).

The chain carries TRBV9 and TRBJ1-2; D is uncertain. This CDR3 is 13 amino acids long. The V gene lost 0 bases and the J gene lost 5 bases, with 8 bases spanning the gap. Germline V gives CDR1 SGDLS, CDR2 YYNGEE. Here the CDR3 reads CASSVGSGYGYTF. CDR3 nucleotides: TGTGCCAGCAGCGTAGGGTCGGGTTATGGCTACACCTTC. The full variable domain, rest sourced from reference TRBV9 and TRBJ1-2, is DSGVTQTPKHLITATGQRVTLRCSPRSGDLSVYWYQQSLDQGLQFLIQYYNGEERAKGNILERFSAQQFPDLHSELNLSSLELGDSALYFCASSVGSGYGYTFGSGTRLTVV.

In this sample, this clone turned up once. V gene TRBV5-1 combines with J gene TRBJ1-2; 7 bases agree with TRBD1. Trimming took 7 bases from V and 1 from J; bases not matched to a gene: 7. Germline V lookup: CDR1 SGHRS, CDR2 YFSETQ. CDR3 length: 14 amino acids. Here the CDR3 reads CASGRRGDNYGYTF. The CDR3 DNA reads TGCGCCAGCGGACGCAGGGGGGATAACTATGGCTACACCTTC. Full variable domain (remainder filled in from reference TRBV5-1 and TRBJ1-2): KAGVTQTPRYLIKTRGQQVTLSCSPISGHRSVSWYQQTPGQGLQFLFEYFSETQRNKGNFPGRFSGRQFSNSRSEMNVSTLELGDSALYLCASGRRGDNYGYTFGSGTRLTVV.

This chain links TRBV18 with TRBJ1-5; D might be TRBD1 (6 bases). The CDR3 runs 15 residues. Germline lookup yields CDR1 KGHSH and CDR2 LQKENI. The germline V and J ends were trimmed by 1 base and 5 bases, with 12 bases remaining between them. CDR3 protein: CASSPRAGVDQPQHF. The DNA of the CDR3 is TGTGCCAGCTCACCACGGGCAGGGGTGGATCAGCCCCAGCATTTT.

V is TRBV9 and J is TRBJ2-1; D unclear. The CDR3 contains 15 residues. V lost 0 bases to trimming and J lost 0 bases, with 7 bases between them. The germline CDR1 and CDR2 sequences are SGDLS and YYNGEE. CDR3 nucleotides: TGTGCCAGCAGCGTAGGCGTAAGCTCCTACAATGAGCAGTTCTTC. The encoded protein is CASSVGVSSYNEQFF.

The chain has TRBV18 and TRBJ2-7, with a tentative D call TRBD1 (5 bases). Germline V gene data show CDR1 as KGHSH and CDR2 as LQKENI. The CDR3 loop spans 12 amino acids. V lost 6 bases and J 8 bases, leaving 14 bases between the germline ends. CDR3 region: CASSSDLDKQYV. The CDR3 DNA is TGTGCCAGCTCGTCAGATTTGGACAAGCAGTACGTC.

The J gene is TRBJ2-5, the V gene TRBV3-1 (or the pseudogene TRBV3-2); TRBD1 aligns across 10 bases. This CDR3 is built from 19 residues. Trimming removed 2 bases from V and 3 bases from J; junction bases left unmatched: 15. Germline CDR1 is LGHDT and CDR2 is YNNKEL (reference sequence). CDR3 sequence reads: CASSQLTSGQGMVEETQYF. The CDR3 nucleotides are TGTGCCAGCAGCCAATTGACCTCGGGACAGGGGATGGTCGAAGAGACCCAGTACTTC.

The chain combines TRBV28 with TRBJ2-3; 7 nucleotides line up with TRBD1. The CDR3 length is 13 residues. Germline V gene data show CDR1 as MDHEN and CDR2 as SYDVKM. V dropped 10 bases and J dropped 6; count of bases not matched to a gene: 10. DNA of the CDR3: TGTGCCATCAATCGACAGGGCGTGGATACGCAGTATTTT. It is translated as CAINRQGVDTQYF.

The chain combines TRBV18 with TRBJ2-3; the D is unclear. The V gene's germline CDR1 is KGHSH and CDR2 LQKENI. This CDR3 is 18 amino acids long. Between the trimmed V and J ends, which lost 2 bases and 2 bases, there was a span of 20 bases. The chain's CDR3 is CASSPLVMAGTDTDTQYF. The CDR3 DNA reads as TGTGCCAGCTCACCATTGGTTATGGCAGGAACTGACACAGATACGCAGTATTTT.

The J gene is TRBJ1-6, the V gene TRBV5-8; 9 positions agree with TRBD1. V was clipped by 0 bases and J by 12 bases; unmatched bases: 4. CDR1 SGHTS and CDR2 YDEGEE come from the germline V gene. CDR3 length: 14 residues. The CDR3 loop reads CASSLGTGDIPLHF. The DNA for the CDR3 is TGTGCCAGCAGCTTGGGGACAGGGGACATACCCCTCCACTTT.

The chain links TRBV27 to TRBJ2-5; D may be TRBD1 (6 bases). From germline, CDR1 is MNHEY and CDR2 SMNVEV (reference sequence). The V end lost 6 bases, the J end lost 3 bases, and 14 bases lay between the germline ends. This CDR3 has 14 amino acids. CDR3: CASSRDRDKETQYF. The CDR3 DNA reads TGTGCCAGCAGCCGCGACCGGGACAAAGAGACCCAGTACTTC.

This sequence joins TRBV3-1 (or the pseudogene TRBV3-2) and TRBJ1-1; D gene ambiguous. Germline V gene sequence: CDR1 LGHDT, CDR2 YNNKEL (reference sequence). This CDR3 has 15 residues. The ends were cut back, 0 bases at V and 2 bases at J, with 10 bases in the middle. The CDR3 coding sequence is TGTGCCAGCAGCCAAGATCCGGGAGCCAACACTGAAGCTTTCTTT. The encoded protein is CASSQDPGANTEAFF.

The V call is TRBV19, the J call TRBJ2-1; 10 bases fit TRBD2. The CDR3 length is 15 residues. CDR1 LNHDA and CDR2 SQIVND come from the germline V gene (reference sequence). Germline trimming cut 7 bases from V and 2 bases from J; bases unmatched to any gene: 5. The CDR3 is CASTPSGSAYNEQFF. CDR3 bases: TGTGCCAGTACTCCTAGCGGGAGCGCCTACAATGAGCAGTTCTTC.